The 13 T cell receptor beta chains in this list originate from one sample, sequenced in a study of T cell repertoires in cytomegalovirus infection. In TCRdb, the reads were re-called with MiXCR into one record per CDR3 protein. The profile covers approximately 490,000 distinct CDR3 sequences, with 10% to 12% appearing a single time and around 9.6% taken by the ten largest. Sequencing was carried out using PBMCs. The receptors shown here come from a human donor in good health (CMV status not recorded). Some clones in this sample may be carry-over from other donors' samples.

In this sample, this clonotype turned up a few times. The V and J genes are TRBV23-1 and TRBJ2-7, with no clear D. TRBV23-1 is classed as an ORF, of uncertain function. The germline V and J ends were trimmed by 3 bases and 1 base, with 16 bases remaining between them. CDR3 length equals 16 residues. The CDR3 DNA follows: TGCGCCAGCAGTCAGTGTCAAGGCCCTACTTCCTACGAGCAGTACTTC. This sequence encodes CASSQCQGPTSYEQYF.

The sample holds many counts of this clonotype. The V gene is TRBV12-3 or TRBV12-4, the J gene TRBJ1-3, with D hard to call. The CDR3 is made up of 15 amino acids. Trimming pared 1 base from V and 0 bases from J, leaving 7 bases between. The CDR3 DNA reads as TGTGCCAGCAGTTTAGGGGGTTACTCTGGAAACACCATATATTTT. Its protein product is CASSLGGYSGNTIYF.

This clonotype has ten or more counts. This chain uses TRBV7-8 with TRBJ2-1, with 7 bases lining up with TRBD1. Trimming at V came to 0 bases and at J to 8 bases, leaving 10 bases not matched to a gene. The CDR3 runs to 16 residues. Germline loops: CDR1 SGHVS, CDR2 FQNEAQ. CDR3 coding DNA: TGTGCCAGCAGCTTAGCGGAGGCAGGGGGTAAGGATGAGCAGTTCTTC. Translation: CASSLAEAGGKDEQFF.

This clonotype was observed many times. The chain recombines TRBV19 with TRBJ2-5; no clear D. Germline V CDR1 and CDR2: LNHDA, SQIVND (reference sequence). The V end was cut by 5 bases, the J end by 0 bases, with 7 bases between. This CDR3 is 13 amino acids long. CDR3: CASSAANQETQYF. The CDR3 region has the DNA TGTGCCAGTAGTGCTGCGAACCAAGAGACCCAGTACTTC.

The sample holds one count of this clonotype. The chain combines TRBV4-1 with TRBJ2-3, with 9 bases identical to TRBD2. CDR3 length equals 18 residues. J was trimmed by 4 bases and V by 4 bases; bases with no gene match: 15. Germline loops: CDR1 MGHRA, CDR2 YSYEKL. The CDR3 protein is CASSLSRISGGSADTQYF. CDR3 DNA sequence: TGCGCCAGCAGCCTAAGTCGTATTAGCGGGGGCAGCGCAGATACGCAGTATTTT.

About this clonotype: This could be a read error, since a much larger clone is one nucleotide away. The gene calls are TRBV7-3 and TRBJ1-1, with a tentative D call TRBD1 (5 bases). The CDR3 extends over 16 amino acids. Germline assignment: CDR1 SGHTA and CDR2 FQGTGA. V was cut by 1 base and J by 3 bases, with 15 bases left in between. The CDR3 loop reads CASSLKQKGEDTEAFF. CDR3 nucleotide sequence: TGTGCCAGCAGCTTAAAGCAGAAAGGGGAGGACACTGAAGCTTTCTTT.

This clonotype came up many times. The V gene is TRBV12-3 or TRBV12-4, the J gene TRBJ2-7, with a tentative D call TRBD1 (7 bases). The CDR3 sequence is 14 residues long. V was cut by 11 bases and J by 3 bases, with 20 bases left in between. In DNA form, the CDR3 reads TGTGCCTCCCAGGCCGCAGGGGGGAACTACGAGCAGTACTTC. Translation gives CASQAAGGNYEQYF.

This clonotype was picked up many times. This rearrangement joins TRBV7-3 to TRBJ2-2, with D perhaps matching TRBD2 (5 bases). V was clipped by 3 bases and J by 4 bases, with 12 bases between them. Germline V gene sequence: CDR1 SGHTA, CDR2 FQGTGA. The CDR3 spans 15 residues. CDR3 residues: CASSFLPGVTGELFF. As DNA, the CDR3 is TGTGCCAGCAGCTTCCTCCCCGGGGTCACCGGGGAGCTGTTTTTT.

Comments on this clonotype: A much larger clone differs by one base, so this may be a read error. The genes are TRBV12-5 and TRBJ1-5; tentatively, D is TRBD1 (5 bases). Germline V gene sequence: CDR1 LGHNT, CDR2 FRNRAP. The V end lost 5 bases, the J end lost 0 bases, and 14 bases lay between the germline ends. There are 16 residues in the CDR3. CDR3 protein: CASGEPGFYSNQPQHF. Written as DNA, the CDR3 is TGTGCTAGTGGTGAACCAGGGTTCTATAGCAATCAGCCCCAGCATTTT.

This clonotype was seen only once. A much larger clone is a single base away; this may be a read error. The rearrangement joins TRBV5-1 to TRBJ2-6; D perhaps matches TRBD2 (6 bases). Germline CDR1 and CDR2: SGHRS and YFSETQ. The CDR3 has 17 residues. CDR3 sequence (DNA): TGCGCCAGCAGCTCACGGCCTGGGGACTCTGGGGCCAACGTCCCGACTTTC. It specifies CASSSRPGDSGANVPTF.

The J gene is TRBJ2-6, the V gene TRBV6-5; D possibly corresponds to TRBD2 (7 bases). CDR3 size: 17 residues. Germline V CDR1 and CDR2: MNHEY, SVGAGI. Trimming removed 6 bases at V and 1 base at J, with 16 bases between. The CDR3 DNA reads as TGTGCCAGCAGGGGGGGGCTCCTCGCTTCTGGGGCCAACGTCCTGACTTTC. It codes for CASRGGLLASGANVLTF.

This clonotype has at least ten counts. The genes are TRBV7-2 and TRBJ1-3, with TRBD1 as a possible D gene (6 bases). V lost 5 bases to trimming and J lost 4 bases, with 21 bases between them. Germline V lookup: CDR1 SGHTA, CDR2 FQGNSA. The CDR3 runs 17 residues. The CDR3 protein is CASSPPMGRGGGNTIYF. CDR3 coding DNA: TGTGCCAGCAGCCCCCCAATGGGTAGGGGGGGCGGAAACACCATATATTTT.

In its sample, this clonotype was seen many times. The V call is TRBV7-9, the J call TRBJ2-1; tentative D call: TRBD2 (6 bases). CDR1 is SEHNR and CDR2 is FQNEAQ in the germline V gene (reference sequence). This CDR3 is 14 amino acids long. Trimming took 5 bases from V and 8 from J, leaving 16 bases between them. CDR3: CASSRERMADEQFF. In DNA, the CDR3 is TGTGCCAGCAGCCGGGAGAGAATGGCGGATGAGCAGTTCTTC.